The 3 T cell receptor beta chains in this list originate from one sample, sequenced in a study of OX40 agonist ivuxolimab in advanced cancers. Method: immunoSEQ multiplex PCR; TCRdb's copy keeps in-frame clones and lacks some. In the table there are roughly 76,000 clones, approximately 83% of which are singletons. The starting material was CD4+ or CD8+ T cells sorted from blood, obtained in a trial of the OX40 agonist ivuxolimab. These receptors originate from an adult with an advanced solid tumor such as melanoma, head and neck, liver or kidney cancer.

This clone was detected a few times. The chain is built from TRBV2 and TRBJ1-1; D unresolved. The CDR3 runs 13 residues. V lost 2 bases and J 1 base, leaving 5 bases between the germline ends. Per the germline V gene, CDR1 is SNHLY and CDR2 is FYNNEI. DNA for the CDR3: TGTGCCAGCAGTGAACAGAAGAACACTGAAGCTTTCTTT. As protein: CASSEQKNTEAFF.

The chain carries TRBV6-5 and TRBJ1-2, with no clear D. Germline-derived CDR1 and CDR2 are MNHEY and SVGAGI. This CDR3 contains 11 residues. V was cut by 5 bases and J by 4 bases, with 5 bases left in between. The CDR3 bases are TGTGCCAGCAGTACCGGCTATGGCTACACCTTC. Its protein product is CASSTGYGYTF.

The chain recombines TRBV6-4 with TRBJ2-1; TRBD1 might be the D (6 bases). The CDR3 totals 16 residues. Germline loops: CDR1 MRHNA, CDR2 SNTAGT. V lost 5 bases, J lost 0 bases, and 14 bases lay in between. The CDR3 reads CASSPLGQSSYNEQFF. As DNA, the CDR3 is TGTGCCAGCAGTCCGTTAGGACAGAGCTCCTACAATGAGCAGTTCTTC.